Sequencing of this T cell receptor (beta chain) was carried out in a study of cytomegalovirus exposure and HLA in healthy donors. Study in general: Unique TCRs from HLA-typed donors, around 93 million of them, were held in an early data release.

V lost 9 bases to trimming and J lost 4 bases; unmatched junction nucleotides: 9. Looked up from germline, CDR1 is MNHNS and CDR2 is SASEGT. The CDR3 extends over 14 amino acids. In the case of this clone: Its antigen is as yet unknown.

General study points: It was reported in a later analysis that an Asian-associated ancestry cluster showed fewer N-insertions than the roughly 710-donor mean.

In the PCR, 60 Vbeta and 13 Jbeta primers were used. Profiled with immunoSEQ multiplex PCR; TCRdb holds only in-frame clones, not every one. Among some 270,000 clones listed, 80% were seen once. Sequenced: PBMCs. This receptor was taken from a girl aged 2 to 10 in good health and CMV-seronegative. This chain uses TRBV6-1 with TRBJ2-3, with TRBD2 matching over 8 bases. CDR3 DNA sequence: TGTGCCAGTCATCGGGGGGGAAGGGCAGATACGCAGTATTTT. Translation: CASHRGGRADTQYF.